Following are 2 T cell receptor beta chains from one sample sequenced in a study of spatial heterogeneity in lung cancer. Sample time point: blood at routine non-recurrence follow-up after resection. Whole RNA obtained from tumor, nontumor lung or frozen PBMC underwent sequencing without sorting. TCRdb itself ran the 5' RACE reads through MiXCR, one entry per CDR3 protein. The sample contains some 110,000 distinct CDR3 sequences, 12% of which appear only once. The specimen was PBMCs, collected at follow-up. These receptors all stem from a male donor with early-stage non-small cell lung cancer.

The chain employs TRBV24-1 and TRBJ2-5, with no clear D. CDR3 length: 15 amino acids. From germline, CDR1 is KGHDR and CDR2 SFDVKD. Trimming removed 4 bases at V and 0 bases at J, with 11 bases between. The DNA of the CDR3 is TGTGCCACCAGTGACCCGACAAAGTACCAAGAGACCCAGTACTTC. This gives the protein CATSDPTKYQETQYF.

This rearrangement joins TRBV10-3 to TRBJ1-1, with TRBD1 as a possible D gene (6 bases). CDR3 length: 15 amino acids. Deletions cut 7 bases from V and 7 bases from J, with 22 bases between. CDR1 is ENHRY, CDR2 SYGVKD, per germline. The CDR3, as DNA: TGTGCCATCAACCAGGGGCGCAGTGGGATCAGTGAAGCTTTCTTT. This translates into CAINQGRSGISEAFF.